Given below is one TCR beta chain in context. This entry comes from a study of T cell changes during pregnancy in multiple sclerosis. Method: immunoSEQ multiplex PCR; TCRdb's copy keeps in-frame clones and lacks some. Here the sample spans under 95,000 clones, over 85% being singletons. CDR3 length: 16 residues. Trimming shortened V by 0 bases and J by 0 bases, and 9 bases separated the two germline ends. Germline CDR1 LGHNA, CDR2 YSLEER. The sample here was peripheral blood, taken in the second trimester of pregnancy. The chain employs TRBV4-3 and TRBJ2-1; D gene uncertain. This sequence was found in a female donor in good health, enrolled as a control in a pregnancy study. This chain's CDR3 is CASSQDLKSSYNEQFF. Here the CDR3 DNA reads TGCGCCAGCAGCCAAGATTTGAAGAGCTCCTACAATGAGCAGTTCTTC.